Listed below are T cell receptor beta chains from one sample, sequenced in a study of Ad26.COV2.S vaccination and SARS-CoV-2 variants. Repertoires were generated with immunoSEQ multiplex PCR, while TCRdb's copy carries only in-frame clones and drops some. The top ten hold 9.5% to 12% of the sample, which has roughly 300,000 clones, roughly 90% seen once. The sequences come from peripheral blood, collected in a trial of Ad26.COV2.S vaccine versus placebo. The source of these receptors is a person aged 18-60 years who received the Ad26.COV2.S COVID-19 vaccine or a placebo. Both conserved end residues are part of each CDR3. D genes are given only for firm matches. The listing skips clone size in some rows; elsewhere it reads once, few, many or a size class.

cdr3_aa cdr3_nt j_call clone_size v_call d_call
CASSTPGGDLSYEQYF TGTGCCAGCAGTACCCCCGGCGGGGACCTCTCCTACGAGCAGTACTTC TRBJ2-7 NA TRBV27 NA
CASTVTPGQGDGYTF TGTGCCAGCACTGTCACACCGGGACAGGGGGATGGCTACACCTTC TRBJ1-2 NA TRBV28 TRBD1
CASSIQGTGGANVLTF TGTGCCAGTAGTATCCAGGGGACAGGGGGGGCCAACGTCCTGACTTTC TRBJ2-6 NA TRBV19 TRBD1
CASSQGGVNTIYF TGCGCCAGCAGCCAAGGAGGGGTAAACACCATATATTTT TRBJ1-3 NA TRBV4-3 NA
CASNPRDTGTSGGRGEQFF TGTGCCAGCAACCCCCGGGACACAGGGACTAGCGGGGGCCGGGGGGAGCAGTTCTTC TRBJ2-1 NA TRBV7-9 TRBD2
CASSTNEKLFF TGTGCCAGCAGCACTAATGAAAAACTGTTTTTT TRBJ1-4 NA TRBV7-9 NA
CASSVTGGWSGNTIYF TGTGCCAGCAGCGTAACGGGGGGGTGGTCTGGAAACACCATATATTTT TRBJ1-3 NA TRBV9 NA
CASSYGLAQETQYF TGTGCCAGCAGCTATGGTCTAGCGCAAGAGACCCAGTACTTC TRBJ2-5 NA TRBV7-2 NA
CASSDPGSYNSPLHF TGTGCCAGCAGTGACCCAGGGTCCTATAATTCACCCCTCCACTTT TRBJ1-6 few TRBV11-2 NA
CASSQMIRGNLDTQYF TGTGCCAGCAGCCAAATGATAAGGGGCAACTTGGATACGCAGTATTTT TRBJ2-3 NA TRBV9 NA
CASSSGSGQETQYF TGCGCCAGCAGCTCTGGTAGCGGCCAAGAGACCCAGTACTTC TRBJ2-5 once TRBV5-1 NA
CSVEKLQDLEAFF TGCAGCGTTGAAAAGCTACAGGACCTTGAAGCTTTCTTT TRBJ1-1 NA TRBV29-1 NA
CASSVKRGRPNTEAFF TGTGCCAGCAGCGTCAAAAGAGGGAGGCCCAACACTGAAGCTTTCTTT TRBJ1-1 NA TRBV11-1 NA
CASSQDQLAGAGEQYF TGCGCCAGCAGCCAAGATCAACTAGCGGGGGCGGGTGAGCAGTACTTC TRBJ2-7 NA TRBV4-1 TRBD2
CATGGRSSYNSPLHF TGTGCCACGGGGGGGCGTTCCTCCTATAATTCACCCCTCCACTTT TRBJ1-6 NA TRBV6-5 NA
CAIKSNTGELFF TGTGCCATCAAGAGTAACACCGGGGAGCTGTTTTTT TRBJ2-2 NA TRBV10-3 NA
CASSNSGRARNEQFF TGTGCCAGCTCAAATAGCGGGAGGGCCAGAAATGAGCAGTTCTTC TRBJ2-1 NA TRBV18 TRBD2
CASSLWRGETQYF TGTGCCAGCAGTTTATGGAGAGGAGAGACCCAGTACTTC TRBJ2-5 once TRBV27 NA
CASSPHDRRSDSPLHF TGTGCCAGCAGTCCCCACGACAGGAGGAGCGATTCACCCCTCCACTTT TRBJ1-6 NA TRBV6-2/TRBV6-3 NA
CASRGMGQTLYEKLFF TGTGCCAGCAGAGGGATGGGGCAAACCCTATATGAAAAACTGTTTTTT TRBJ1-4 NA TRBV28 NA
CASSLPAAGSRETQYF TGTGCCAGCAGCCTCCCCGCAGCAGGGAGCCGGGAGACCCAGTACTTC TRBJ2-5 once TRBV5-6 NA
CASSPGAEFLHTQYF TGTGCCAGCAGCCCTGGAGCGGAATTTCTTCATACGCAGTATTTT TRBJ2-3 NA TRBV28 NA
CASSRAWREKLFF TGTGCCAGCAGCCGGGCTTGGAGAGAAAAACTGTTTTTT TRBJ1-4 NA TRBV7-2 NA
CATSDFPDSNTQYF TGTGCCACCAGTGATTTCCCGGACAGCAATACGCAGTATTTT TRBJ2-3 NA TRBV24-1 NA
CASSPLQGEGTEAFF TGTGCCAGTAGTCCTCTCCAGGGGGAGGGCACTGAAGCTTTCTTT TRBJ1-1 NA TRBV19 TRBD1
CASSILWGPRNEQFF TGTGCCAGTAGTATCCTCTGGGGGCCGAGGAATGAGCAGTTCTTC TRBJ2-1 NA TRBV19 NA
CASSQDPNQPQHF TGCGCCAGCAGCCAAGACCCCAATCAGCCCCAGCATTTT TRBJ1-5 once TRBV4-3 NA
CASSEAAGRGPPDTQYF TGTGCCAGCAGTGAAGCGGCCGGACGGGGACCCCCAGATACGCAGTATTTT TRBJ2-3 NA TRBV6-1 NA
CASSYEGHEQYF TGTGCCAGCAGTTACGAGGGCCACGAGCAGTACTTC TRBJ2-7 NA TRBV6-2/TRBV6-3 NA
CASSQVTSQYNEQFF TGTGCCAGCAGCCAAGTGACTAGTCAATACAATGAGCAGTTCTTC TRBJ2-1 NA TRBV14 NA
CASRSHQRGTGGTDYGYTF TGTGCCAGCAGATCACACCAAAGGGGAACAGGGGGCACCGACTATGGCTACACCTTC TRBJ1-2 NA TRBV6-4 TRBD1
CASSEQGAKGYGYTF TGTGCCAGCAGTGAACAGGGGGCTAAGGGTTATGGCTACACCTTC TRBJ1-2 NA TRBV6-4 TRBD1
CASSYRGHYGYTF TGTGCCAGCAGTTACCGTGGTCACTATGGCTACACCTTC TRBJ1-2 NA TRBV6-5 NA
CASSVGSGGAYTQYF TGTGCCAGCAGCGTAGGTAGCGGGGGGGCCTATACGCAGTATTTT TRBJ2-3 NA TRBV9 TRBD2
CASSRTSGSTYEQYF TGTGCCAGCAGTCGGACTAGCGGGAGTACCTACGAGCAGTACTTC TRBJ2-7 NA TRBV5-6 TRBD2
CASSIGPSASTDTQYF TGTGCCAGCAGCATTGGGCCTAGCGCCTCCACAGATACGCAGTATTTT TRBJ2-3 NA TRBV5-4 NA
CASSGGTSDYNEQFF TGTGCCAGTAGTGGCGGGACTAGCGATTACAATGAGCAGTTCTTC TRBJ2-1 NA TRBV19 TRBD2
CASSTQGLRGNTIYF TGTGCCAGCAGTACTCAGGGTTTGAGGGGAAACACCATATATTTT TRBJ1-3 few TRBV6-6 NA
CASSQFRADYNSPLHF TGCGCCAGCAGCCAATTCAGGGCCGATTATAATTCACCCCTCCACTTT TRBJ1-6 NA TRBV4-3 NA
CATSSRGPYGYTF TGTGCCACCAGTAGCCGAGGGCCATATGGCTACACCTTC TRBJ1-2 once TRBV24-1 NA
CASSVGLTGGIAGANVLTF TGTGCCAGCAGCGTAGGATTGACAGGGGGTATCGCTGGGGCCAACGTCCTGACTTTC TRBJ2-6 NA TRBV9 TRBD1
CAWSADSSDQPQHF TGTGCCTGGAGTGCTGACAGCTCAGATCAGCCCCAGCATTTT TRBJ1-5 NA TRBV30 NA
CASSRLGGDPNGYTF TGTGCCAGTAGTAGGCTCGGGGGCGACCCAAATGGCTACACCTTC TRBJ1-2 NA TRBV19 NA
CASSLGENTGELFF TGTGCCAGCTCACTCGGTGAGAACACCGGGGAGCTGTTTTTT TRBJ2-2 NA TRBV18 NA
CASSFRTAPGELFF TGTGCCAGCAGCTTCCGGACAGCCCCCGGGGAGCTGTTTTTT TRBJ2-2 NA TRBV7-8 NA
CASSRQGVGSPLHF TGTGCCAGCAGTCGACAGGGCGTCGGATCACCCCTCCACTTT TRBJ1-6 NA TRBV3-1/TRBV3-2 TRBD1
CASSIEESYNEQFF TGTGCCAGTAGTATAGAGGAGTCCTACAATGAGCAGTTCTTC TRBJ2-1 NA TRBV19 NA
CASSLDGGLNEKLFF TGCGCCAGCAGCTTGGATGGCGGCTTGAATGAAAAACTGTTTTTT TRBJ1-4 once TRBV5-1 NA
CASSLYRVNTEAFF TGTGCCAGCAGCTTATATAGAGTGAACACTGAAGCTTTCTTT TRBJ1-1 NA TRBV11-2 NA
CASSDSRYEQYF TGTGCCAGCAGTGACTCGCGGTACGAGCAGTACTTC TRBJ2-7 NA TRBV6-4 NA